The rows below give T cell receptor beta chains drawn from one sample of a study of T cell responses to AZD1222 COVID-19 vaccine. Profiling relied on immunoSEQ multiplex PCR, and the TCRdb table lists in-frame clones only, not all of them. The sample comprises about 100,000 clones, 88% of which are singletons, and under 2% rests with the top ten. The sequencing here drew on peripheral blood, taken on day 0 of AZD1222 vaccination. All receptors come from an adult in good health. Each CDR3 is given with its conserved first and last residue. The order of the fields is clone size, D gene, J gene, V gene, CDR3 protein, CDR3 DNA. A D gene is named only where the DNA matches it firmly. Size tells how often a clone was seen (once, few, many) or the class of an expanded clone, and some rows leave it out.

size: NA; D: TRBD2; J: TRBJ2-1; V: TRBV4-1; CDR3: CASSYPGLAGNNEQFF; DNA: TGCGCCAGCAGCTACCCGGGACTAGCGGGTAATAATGAGCAGTTCTTC
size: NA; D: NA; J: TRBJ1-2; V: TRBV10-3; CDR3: CAIRGVGGAVYGYTF; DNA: TGTGCCATCCGTGGGGTGGGGGGTGCCGTCTATGGCTACACCTTC
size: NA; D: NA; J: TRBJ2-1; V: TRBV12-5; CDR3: CASGLDPGQGGSYNEQFF; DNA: TGTGCTAGTGGTTTGGACCCAGGCCAGGGAGGATCCTACAATGAGCAGTTCTTC
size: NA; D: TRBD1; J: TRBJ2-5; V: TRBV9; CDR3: CASSVTGTGAETQYF; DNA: TGTGCCAGCAGCGTAACCGGGACAGGGGCGGAGACCCAGTACTTC
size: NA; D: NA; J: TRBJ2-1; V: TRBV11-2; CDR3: CASSLVPNEQFF; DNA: TGTGCCAGCAGCTTAGTCCCCAATGAGCAGTTCTTC
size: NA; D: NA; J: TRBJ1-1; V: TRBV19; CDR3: CASSMTPLTEAFF; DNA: TGTGCCAGTAGTATGACTCCCCTCACTGAAGCTTTCTTT
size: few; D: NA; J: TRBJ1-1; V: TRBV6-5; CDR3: CASSTSWDMNTEAFF; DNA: TGTGCCAGCAGTACGTCCTGGGATATGAACACTGAAGCTTTCTTT
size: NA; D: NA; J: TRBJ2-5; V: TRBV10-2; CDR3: CASSGHLQETQYF; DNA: TGCGCCAGCAGTGGACACCTCCAAGAGACCCAGTACTTC
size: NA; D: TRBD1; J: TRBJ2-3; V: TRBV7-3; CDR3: CASSLRQGGTDTQYF; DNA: TGTGCCAGCAGCTTAAGACAGGGCGGCACAGATACGCAGTATTTT
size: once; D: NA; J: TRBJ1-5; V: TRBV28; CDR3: CASSRGNQPQHF; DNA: TGTGCCAGCAGTCGGGGGAATCAGCCCCAGCATTTT
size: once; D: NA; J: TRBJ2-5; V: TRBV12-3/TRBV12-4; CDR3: CASSRGNQETQYF; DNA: TGTGCCAGCAGCCGGGGAAACCAAGAGACCCAGTACTTC
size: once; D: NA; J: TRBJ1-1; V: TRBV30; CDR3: CAWSPENTEAFF; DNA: TGTGCCTGGAGTCCGGAGAACACTGAAGCTTTCTTT
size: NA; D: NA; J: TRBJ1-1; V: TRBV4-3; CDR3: CASSQGQRTEAFF; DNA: TGCGCCAGCAGCCAAGGACAGAGAACTGAAGCTTTCTTT
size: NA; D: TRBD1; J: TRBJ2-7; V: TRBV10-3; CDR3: CAISGDRVLYEQYF; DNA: TGTGCCATCAGTGGCGACAGGGTTTTGTACGAGCAGTACTTC
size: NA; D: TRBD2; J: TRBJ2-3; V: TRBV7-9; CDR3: CASSSTPLGGADTQYF; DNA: TGTGCCAGCAGCTCCACCCCCTTGGGAGGGGCAGATACGCAGTATTTT
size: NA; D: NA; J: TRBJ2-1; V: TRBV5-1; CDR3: CASSLGEEAEQFF; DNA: TGCGCCAGCAGCTTGGGGGAGGAGGCTGAGCAGTTCTTC
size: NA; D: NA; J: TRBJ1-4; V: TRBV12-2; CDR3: CASRLAYDMRAEKLFF; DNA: TGTGCAAGTCGCTTAGCTTACGACATGCGGGCTGAAAAACTGTTTTTT
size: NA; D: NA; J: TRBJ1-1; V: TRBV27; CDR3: CASSSQENTEAFF; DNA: TGTGCCAGCAGTTCACAGGAAAACACTGAAGCTTTCTTT
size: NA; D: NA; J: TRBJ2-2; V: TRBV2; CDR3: CASSGTGELFF; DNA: TGTGCCAGCAGTGGCACCGGGGAGCTGTTTTTT
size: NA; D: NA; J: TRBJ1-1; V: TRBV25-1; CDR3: CASSVREDRLTEAFF; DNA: TGTGCCAGCAGTGTGCGGGAAGATAGACTCACTGAAGCTTTCTTT
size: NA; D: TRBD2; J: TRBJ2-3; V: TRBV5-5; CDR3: CASSWTSPDTQYF; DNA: TGTGCCAGCAGCTGGACTAGCCCAGATACGCAGTATTTT
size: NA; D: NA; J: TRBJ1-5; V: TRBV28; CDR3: CASSFALGVINQPQHF; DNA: TGTGCCAGCAGTTTTGCCCTAGGGGTAATCAATCAGCCCCAGCATTTT